The source of this T cell receptor (beta chain) is a study of Ad26.COV2.S vaccination and SARS-CoV-2 variants. Looking at the study overall: Once, or twice with 56 days between doses, Ad26.COV2.S was given intramuscularly.

Treatment indicated: 19 received Ad26.COV2.S at low or high dose, single or two shots; a few received placebo; per-sample allocation not given. Collection of the samples took place on day 63 after the first injection of vaccine or placebo. Recruitment in Boston yielded a donor of adult age, 18-55 years. Ad26.COV2.S expressed prefusion-stabilized spike from the original Wuhan strain. Study results and caveats: It is possible that the TCR breadth and depth analyses underestimated the total T cell responses.

The CDR3 has 14 amino acids. The ends lost 5 bases at V and 4 bases at J; junction bases unmatched: 7. CDR1 and CDR2 from the germline V gene are DFQATT and SNEGSKA (reference sequence). A remark on this clone: The antigen remains undetermined.

The table came from immunoSEQ multiplex PCR; TCRdb's copy has only in-frame clones and leaves some out. Of about 680,000 clones in the sample, more than 80% were seen once. V usage is TRBV20-1 and J usage is TRBJ1-5, with TRBD1 matching over 8 bases. Sequenced here: peripheral blood, sampled in a trial of Ad26.COV2.S vaccine versus placebo. This clonotype was obtained from a person between 18 and 59 years old who received the Ad26.COV2.S COVID-19 vaccine or a placebo. CDR3 nucleotides: TGCAGTGCTTGTGGACAGGGCCCAAATCAGCCCCAGCATTTT. Translating it yields CSACGQGPNQPQHF.